The 11 T cell receptor beta chains given below trace back to one sample, sequenced in a study of T cell changes during pregnancy in multiple sclerosis (dated by TCRdb to about 2019). Library construction relied on the immunoSEQ multiplex PCR assay. TCRdb carries this immuneACCESS record with in-frame sequences only. Its versions omit some clonotypes, under half of them owing to an unresolved V gene in the studies checked, with the rest unexplained. The sample table lists 30,000 to 35,000 clones, 85% to 90% of them with a count of one. Together, the top ten hold about 7.5% of the sample. The sample consisted of CD8+ T cells from peripheral blood mononuclear cells, taken before pregnancy. These receptors all stem from a female donor with multiple sclerosis, enrolled in a pregnancy study.

A few counts support this clone. The rearrangement joins TRBV30 to TRBJ2-2; 10 nucleotides agree with TRBD2. The CDR3 length is 18 residues. Per the germline V gene, CDR1 is GTSNPN and CDR2 is SVGIG (reference sequence). The ends lost 5 bases at V and 4 bases at J; junction bases unmatched: 16. The CDR3 DNA sequence: TGTGCCTGGGGAAGACTCGAGCGGGGGGGCCGGGGCACCGGGGAGCTGTTTTTT. Protein sequence: CAWGRLERGGRGTGELFF.

The V gene is TRBV10-3, the J gene TRBJ2-3; 9 bases align to TRBD2. With V trimmed by 10 bases and J by 7 bases, 18 bases remained unmatched. Germline loops: CDR1 ENHRY, CDR2 SYGVKD. This CDR3 contains 16 residues. The CDR3 DNA reads TGTGCCACGTGGATGGGAGGCGGGGGGGCAGGTAATACGCAGTATTTT. Translation: CATWMGGGGAGNTQYF.

The V and J genes are TRBV27 and TRBJ1-4, with unresolved D. The CDR3 contains 12 residues. Deletions cut 4 bases from V and 10 bases from J, with 10 bases between. Germline V gives CDR1 MNHEY, CDR2 SMNVEV (reference sequence). The CDR3 coding sequence is TGTGCCAGCAGTTCCATCGAGGGAAAACTGTTTTTT. It specifies CASSSIEGKLFF.

Regarding this clone: The same CDR3 is also encoded by other DNA sequences in this sample. The rearrangement uses TRBV9 and TRBJ2-6, with 7 bases fitting TRBD1. The CDR3 extends over 17 amino acids. The trim removed 4 bases at V and 4 bases at J, leaving 11 bases unmatched. Looked up from germline, CDR1 is SGDLS and CDR2 is YYNGEE. This CDR3 is CASSPGGLVGGANVLTF. Here the CDR3 DNA reads TGTGCCAGCAGCCCAGGGGGTTTGGTAGGCGGGGCCAACGTCCTGACTTTC.

The rearrangement uses TRBV19 and TRBJ1-5; D is uncertain. Per germline, CDR1 LNHDA and CDR2 SQIVND (reference sequence). CDR3 length: 16 residues. V was cut by 5 bases and J by 9 bases, with 23 bases left in between. In DNA form, the CDR3 reads TGTGCCAGTAGTTGGTTGGGAGGGTTCGCCTTGGGGCCCCAGCATTTT. Its translation is CASSWLGGFALGPQHF.

This clone showed up just once. The chain is built from TRBV27 and TRBJ1-2, with 11 nucleotides matching TRBD1. J was trimmed by 2 bases and V by 4 bases; bases with no gene match: 3. The CDR3 is made up of 15 amino acids. Germline CDR1 MNHEY, CDR2 SMNVEV (reference sequence). The CDR3 is CASSWTGGLNYGYTF. The CDR3 DNA is TGTGCCAGCAGTTGGACAGGGGGCCTGAACTATGGCTACACCTTC.

The V call is TRBV6-4, the J call TRBJ2-1; 12 bases map to TRBD2. V lost 6 bases, J lost 0 bases, and 9 bases stayed unmatched. Germline V gene sequence: CDR1 MRHNA, CDR2 SNTAGT. This CDR3 is built from 18 residues. The CDR3 bases are TGTGCCAGCAGCCTCCTAGCGGGGGGGCCAAGCTCCTACAATGAGCAGTTCTTC. Protein product: CASSLLAGGPSSYNEQFF.

This clone was recorded once. The rearrangement links TRBV7-9 to TRBJ2-7; a weak D match, TRBD2 (6 bases). This CDR3 has 17 amino acids. V gave up 0 bases and J gave up 3 bases, with 18 bases separating them. CDR1 is SEHNR and CDR2 is FQNEAQ in the germline V gene (reference sequence). The CDR3 DNA sequence: TGTGCCAGCAGCTTAGCGGAGGGATGGGGGGTGGGCTACGAGCAGTACTTC. Translating it yields CASSLAEGWGVGYEQYF.

The chain combines TRBV30 with TRBJ2-3; maybe TRBD1 (5 bases). The CDR3 has 13 amino acids. V lost 3 bases and J lost 2, with 9 bases in between. Germline CDR1 is GTSNPN and CDR2 is SVGIG (reference sequence). CDR3 amino acids: CAWSRDVTDTQYF. The CDR3 DNA reads as TGTGCCTGGAGCAGGGATGTCACAGATACGCAGTATTTT. The full variable domain, rest sourced from reference TRBV30 and TRBJ2-3, is SQTIHQWPATLVQPVGSPLSLECTVEGTSNPNLYWYRQAAGRGLQLLFYSVGIGQISSEVPQNLSASRPQDRQFILSSKKLLLSDSGFYLCAWSRDVTDTQYFGPGTRLTVL.

This rearrangement joins TRBV4-3 to TRBJ2-1; 9 bases map to TRBD1. The V and J ends lost 6 bases and 5 bases, in that order; junction bases with no gene match: 11. The CDR3 length is 16 residues. Germline V gene sequence: CDR1 LGHNA, CDR2 YSLEER. CDR3 sequence (DNA): TGCGCCAGCAGGGGCCCCGGGACAGGGTGGAACAATGAGCAGTTCTTC. Amino acid sequence: CASRGPGTGWNNEQFF.

The table lists this clone with a few counts. The chain employs TRBV13 and TRBJ1-5, with a possible D match to TRBD1 (5 bases). Germline values: CDR1 PRHDT, CDR2 FYEKMQ (reference sequence). V was trimmed by 4 bases and J by 4 bases, leaving 11 bases between them. This CDR3 has 14 amino acids. This chain's CDR3 is CASSSRQLNQPQHF. DNA for the CDR3: TGTGCCAGCAGCTCACGACAGCTAAATCAGCCCCAGCATTTT.